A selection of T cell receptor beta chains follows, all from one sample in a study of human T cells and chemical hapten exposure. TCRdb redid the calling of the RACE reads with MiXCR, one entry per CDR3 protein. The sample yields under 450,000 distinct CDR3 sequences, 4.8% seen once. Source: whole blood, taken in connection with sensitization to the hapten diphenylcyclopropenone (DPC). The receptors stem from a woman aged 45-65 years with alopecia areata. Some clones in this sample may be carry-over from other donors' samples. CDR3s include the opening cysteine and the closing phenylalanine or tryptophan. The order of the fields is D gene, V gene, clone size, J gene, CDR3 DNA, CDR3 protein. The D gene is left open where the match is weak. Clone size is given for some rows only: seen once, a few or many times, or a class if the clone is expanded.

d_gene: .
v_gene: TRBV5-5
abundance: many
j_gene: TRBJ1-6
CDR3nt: TGTGCCAGCAGCTTGTTCGGGAGCTCCTATAATTCACCCCTCCACTTT
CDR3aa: CASSLFGSSYNSPLHF

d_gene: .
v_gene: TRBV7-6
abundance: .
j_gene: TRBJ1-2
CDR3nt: TGTGCCAGCAGCCTTTCGTCAGGGGACGGCAACTATGGCTACACCTTC
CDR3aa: CASSLSSGDGNYGYTF

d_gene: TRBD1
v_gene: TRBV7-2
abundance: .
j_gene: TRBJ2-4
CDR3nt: TGTGCCAGCAGCCTACAGGGGTTGGCCAAAAACATTCAGTACTTC
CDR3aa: CASSLQGLAKNIQYF

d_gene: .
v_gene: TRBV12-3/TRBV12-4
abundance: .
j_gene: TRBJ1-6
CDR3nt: TGTGCCAGCAGTTTACTGGGGGTTTCACCCCTCCACTTT
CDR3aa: CASSLLGVSPLHF

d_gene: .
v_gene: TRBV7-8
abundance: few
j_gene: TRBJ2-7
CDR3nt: TGTGCCAGCAGCTTAAGAAGCGGCGCCGCCTACGAGCAGTACTTC
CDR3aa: CASSLRSGAAYEQYF

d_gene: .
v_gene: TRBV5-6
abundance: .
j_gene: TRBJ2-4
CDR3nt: TGTGCCAGCACCGTAAGTCTAACGGAAAACATTCAGTACTTC
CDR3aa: CASTVSLTENIQYF

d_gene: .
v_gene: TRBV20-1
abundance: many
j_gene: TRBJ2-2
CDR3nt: TGCAGTGCTAGAGCTTCAGGACAGTACACCGGGGAGCTGTTTTTT
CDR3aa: CSARASGQYTGELFF

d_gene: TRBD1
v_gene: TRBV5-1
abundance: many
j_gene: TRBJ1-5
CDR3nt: TGCGCCAGCAGCTTGACAGGACAGGGGAATCAGCCCCAGCATTTT
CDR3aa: CASSLTGQGNQPQHF

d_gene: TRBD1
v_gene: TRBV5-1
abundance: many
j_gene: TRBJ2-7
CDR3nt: TGCGCCAGCAGCGAGGACAGGGGGACACCAGACGAGCAGTACTTC
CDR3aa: CASSEDRGTPDEQYF

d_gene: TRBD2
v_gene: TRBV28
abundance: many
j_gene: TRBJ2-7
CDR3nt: TGTGCCAGCAGTTTCCCCGGGACTAGTCAGTACTTC
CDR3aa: CASSFPGTSQYF

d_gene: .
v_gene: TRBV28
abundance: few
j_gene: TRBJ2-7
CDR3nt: TGTGCCAGCAGTTTAGGGGGGCCGTGGTACGAGCAGTACTTC
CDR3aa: CASSLGGPWYEQYF

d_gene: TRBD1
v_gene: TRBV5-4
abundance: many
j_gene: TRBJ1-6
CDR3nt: TGTGCCAGCAGCCCGGACAGGGGACCCCTCCACTTT
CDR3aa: CASSPDRGPLHF

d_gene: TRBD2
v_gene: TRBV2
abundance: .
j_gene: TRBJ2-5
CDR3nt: TGTGCCAGCAGTGAAGCAAGCGGACTAGCGGGGTCGGAGACCCAGTACTTC
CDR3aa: CASSEASGLAGSETQYF

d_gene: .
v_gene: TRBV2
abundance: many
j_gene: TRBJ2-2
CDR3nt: TGTGCCAGCAGTGTGGCAGGGTCCCCCGGGGAGCTGTTTTTT
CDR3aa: CASSVAGSPGELFF

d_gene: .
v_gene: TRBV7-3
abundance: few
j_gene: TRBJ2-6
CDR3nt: TGTGCCAGCAGCTCTTCCCTGGGAGGGGCCAACGTCCTGACTTTC
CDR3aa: CASSSSLGGANVLTF

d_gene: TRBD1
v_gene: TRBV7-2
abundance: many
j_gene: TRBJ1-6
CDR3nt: TGTGCCAGCAGCTCGGGGACAGTCGTCGGTTCACCCCTCCACTTT
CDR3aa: CASSSGTVVGSPLHF

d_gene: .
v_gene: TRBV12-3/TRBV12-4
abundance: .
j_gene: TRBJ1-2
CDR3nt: TGTGCCAGCAGTTTTGGCAGGGACCACTATGGCTACACCTTC
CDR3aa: CASSFGRDHYGYTF

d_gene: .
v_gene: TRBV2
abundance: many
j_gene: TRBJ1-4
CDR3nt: TGTGCCAGCAGTGAAACGGGGGTGGACAACGAAAAACTGTTTTTT
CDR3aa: CASSETGVDNEKLFF

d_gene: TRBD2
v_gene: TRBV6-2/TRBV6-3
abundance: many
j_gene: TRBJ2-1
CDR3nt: TGTGCCAGCACCGGGACTAGCGGGAGGGCCATCGGGCAGTTCTTC
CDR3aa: CASTGTSGRAIGQFF

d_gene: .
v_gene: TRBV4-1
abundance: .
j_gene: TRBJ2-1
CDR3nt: TGCGCCAGCAGAGAAGTCCGCTCCTACAATGAGCAGTTCTTC
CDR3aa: CASREVRSYNEQFF

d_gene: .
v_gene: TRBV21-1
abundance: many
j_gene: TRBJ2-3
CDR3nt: TGTGCCAGCAGCACAAGCGGGAGTGAGACAGATACGCAGTATTTT
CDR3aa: CASSTSGSETDTQYF

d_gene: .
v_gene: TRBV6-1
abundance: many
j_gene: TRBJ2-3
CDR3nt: TGTGCCAGCGTTAGGGCCATCACAGATACGCAGTATTTT
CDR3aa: CASVRAITDTQYF

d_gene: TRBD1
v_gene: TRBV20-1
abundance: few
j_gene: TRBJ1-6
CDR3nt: TGCAGTGCCGTGGGACAGGGGGTATCACCCCTCCACTTT
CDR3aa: CSAVGQGVSPLHF

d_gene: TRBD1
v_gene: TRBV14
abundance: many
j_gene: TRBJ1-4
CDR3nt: TGTGCCAGCAGCTCCTTGGGACCCCCAGGGGGTGAAAAACTGTTTTTT
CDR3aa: CASSSLGPPGGEKLFF

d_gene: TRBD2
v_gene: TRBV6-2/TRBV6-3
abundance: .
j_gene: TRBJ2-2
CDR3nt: TGTGCCAGCAGTTCGGCGGGGGGCCCGAGCGGGGAGCTGTTTTTT
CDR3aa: CASSSAGGPSGELFF

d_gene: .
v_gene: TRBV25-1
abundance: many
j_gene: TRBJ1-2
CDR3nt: TGTGCCAGCAGTACCGCCCGGTACTATGGCTACACCTTC
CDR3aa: CASSTARYYGYTF

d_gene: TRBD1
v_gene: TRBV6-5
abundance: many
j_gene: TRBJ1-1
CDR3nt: TGTGCCAGCAGTCCTAAGCCGGACAGGGCTTACACTGAAGCTTTCTTT
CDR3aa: CASSPKPDRAYTEAFF

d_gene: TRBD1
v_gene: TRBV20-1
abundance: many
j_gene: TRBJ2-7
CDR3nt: TGCAGTGCTAGCAAACAGGGGGCGAGAAACGAGCAGTACTTC
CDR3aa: CSASKQGARNEQYF

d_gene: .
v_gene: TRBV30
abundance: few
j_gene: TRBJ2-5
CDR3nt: TGTGCCTACCCCAAGCTTGGGGGGACACAAGAGACCCAGTACTTC
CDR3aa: CAYPKLGGTQETQYF

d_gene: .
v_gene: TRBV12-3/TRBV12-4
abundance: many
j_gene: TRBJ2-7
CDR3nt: TGTGCCAGCAGTTTGGGGGCCGAAGGTGACTTC
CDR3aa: CASSLGAEGDF

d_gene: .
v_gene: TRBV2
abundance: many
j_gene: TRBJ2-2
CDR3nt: TGTGCCAGCCCCCAGGGGCCCACCGGGGAGCTGTTTTTT
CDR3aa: CASPQGPTGELFF

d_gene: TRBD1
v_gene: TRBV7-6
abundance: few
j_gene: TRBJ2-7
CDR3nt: TGTGCCAGCAGCATTGGACAGGGAAGTTCCTACGAGCAGTACTTC
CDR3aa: CASSIGQGSSYEQYF

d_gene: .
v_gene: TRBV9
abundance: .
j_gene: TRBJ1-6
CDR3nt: TGTGCCAGCAGCGTGGGGACACTTAATTCACCCCTCCACTTT
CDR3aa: CASSVGTLNSPLHF

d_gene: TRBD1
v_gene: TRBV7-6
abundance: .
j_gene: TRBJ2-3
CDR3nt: TGTGCCAGCAGTTCGACCACAGGGGGATCAGATACGCAGTATTTT
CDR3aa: CASSSTTGGSDTQYF

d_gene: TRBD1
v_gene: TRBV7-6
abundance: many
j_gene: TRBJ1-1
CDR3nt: TGTGCCAGCAGCATCAACAGGGGGCGGAACACTGAAGCTTTCTTT
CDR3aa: CASSINRGRNTEAFF

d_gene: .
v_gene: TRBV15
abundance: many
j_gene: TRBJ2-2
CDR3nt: TGTGCCACCAGCAGAGCCGGTTCACTTGGCAGGCCGCGTTTTAACACCGGGGAGCTGTTTTTT
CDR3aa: CATSRAGSLGRPRFNTGELFF

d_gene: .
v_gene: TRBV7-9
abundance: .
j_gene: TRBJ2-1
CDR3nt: TGTGCCAGCAGCTTAGAACCATCCGAACGGAGTGAGCAGTTCTTC
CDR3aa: CASSLEPSERSEQFF

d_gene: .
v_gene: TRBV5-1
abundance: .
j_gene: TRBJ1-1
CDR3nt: TGCGCCAGCAGCTGGCTGCAGCCGAACACTGAAGCTTTCTTT
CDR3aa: CASSWLQPNTEAFF

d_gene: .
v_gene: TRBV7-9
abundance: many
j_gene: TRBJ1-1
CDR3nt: TGTGCCAGCAGCTTGAACGCGAACACTGAAGCTTTCTTT
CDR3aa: CASSLNANTEAFF

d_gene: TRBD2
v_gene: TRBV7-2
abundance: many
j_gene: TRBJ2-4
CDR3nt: TGTGCCAGCAGCCAAAAATCGGGACTAGCGGACCCGAGTGCCAAAAACATTCGGTACTTC
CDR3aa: CASSQKSGLADPSAKNIRYF

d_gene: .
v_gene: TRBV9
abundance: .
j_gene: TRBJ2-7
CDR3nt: TGTGCCAGCAGCGTGTTAAGTGGAAACGAGCAGTACTTC
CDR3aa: CASSVLSGNEQYF

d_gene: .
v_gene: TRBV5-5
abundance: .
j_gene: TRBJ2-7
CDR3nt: TGTGCCAGCAGCTTCTTCTCGGGGCCCGCCTACGAGCAGTACTTC
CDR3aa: CASSFFSGPAYEQYF

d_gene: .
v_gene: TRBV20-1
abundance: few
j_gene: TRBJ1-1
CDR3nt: TGCAGTGCTCCAGAGAACACTGAAGCTTTCTTT
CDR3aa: CSAPENTEAFF

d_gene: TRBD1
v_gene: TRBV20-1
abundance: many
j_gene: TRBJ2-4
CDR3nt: TGCAGTGCAACGACAGGGGGGGAGCAGTACTTC
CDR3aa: CSATTGGEQYF

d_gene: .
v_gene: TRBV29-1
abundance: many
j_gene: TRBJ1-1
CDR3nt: TGCAGCGTTGAAAGGAGCCGAGCTTTCTTT
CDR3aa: CSVERSRAFF

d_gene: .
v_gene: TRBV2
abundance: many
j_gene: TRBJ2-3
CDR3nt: TGTGCCAGCAGTCGAGAGGGGCCGGGCACAGATACGCAGTATTTT
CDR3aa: CASSREGPGTDTQYF

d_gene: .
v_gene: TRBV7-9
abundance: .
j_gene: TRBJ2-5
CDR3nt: TGTGCCAGCAGCGAAATCCAGGGGAGAGAGACCCAGTACTTC
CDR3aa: CASSEIQGRETQYF

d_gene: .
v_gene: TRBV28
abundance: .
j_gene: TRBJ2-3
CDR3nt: TGTGCCAGCAGTTTCTTCGGGGTAGAGACGACAGATACGCAGTATTTT
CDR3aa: CASSFFGVETTDTQYF

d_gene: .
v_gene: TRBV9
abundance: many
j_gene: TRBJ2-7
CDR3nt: TGTGCCAGCAGCTCCGCGGCGGAGAGCTCCTACGAGCAGTACTTC
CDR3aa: CASSSAAESSYEQYF

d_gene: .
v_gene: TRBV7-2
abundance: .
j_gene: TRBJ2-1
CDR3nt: TGTGCCAGCACCAACGCGGGGGCGAGGTCGTACAATGAGCAGTTCTTC
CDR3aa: CASTNAGARSYNEQFF

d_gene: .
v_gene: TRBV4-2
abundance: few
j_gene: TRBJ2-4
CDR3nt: TGTGCCAGCAGCCAGCCTCGAAATCAAAACATTCAGTACTTC
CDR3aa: CASSQPRNQNIQYF

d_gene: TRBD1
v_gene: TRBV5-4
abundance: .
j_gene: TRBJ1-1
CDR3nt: TGTGCCAGCAGCTTGGCTGGACAGGGTTACGAAGCTTTCTTT
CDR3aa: CASSLAGQGYEAFF

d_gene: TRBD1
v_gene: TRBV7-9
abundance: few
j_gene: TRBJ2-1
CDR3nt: TGTGCCAGCAGCATCAGACAGGGGGGTTTAGGTGAGCAGTTCTTC
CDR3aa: CASSIRQGGLGEQFF

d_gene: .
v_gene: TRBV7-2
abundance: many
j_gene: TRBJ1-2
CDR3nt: TGTGCCAGCAGCTCGAGGACGCCAACGCTGAAAGGCGGCTACACCTTC
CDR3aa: CASSSRTPTLKGGYTF

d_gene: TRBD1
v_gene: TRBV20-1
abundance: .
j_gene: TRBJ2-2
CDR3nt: TGCAGTGCTAGGCCCGGGACAGGGGCCACCGGGGAGCTGTTTTTT
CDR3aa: CSARPGTGATGELFF